The entry that follows covers one TCR beta chain sequence. The V and J ends lost 3 bases and 0 bases, in that order; junction bases with no gene match: 1. This CDR3 region has 15 residues. CDR1 is SGHNT, CDR2 YENEEA, per germline. Clones were sequenced by immunoSEQ multiplex PCR, and TCRdb holds only the in-frame ones, with some missing. The table lists tens of thousands of clones, around 81% of them singletons. The data originate from a study of blood T cell repertoires in COVID-19. Across the study: There were acute and convalescent COVID-19 samples, and they came from the United States, Italy and Spain. T cells, B-cell-depleted T cells, or PBMCs supplied cDNA or gDNA.

The TCR was taken from a human donor in a cohort sampled during active COVID-19. V is TRBV11-3 and J is TRBJ2-1; 8 bases align to TRBD1. The material sequenced was peripheral blood. CDR3 in DNA: TGTGCCAGCAGCTTCACAGGGGGCTCCTACAATGAGCAGTTCTTC. Translated, it gives CASSFTGGSYNEQFF.